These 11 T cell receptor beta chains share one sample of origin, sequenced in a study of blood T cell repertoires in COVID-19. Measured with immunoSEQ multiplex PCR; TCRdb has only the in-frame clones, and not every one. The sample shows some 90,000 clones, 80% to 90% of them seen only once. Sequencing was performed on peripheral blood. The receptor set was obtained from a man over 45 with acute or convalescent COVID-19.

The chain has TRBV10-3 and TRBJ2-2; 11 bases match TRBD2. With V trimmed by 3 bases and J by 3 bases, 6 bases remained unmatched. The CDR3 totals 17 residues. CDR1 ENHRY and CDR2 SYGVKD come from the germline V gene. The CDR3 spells CAISDGTSGLDTGELFF. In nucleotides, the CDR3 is TGTGCCATCAGTGATGGGACTAGCGGCCTCGACACCGGGGAGCTGTTTTTT.

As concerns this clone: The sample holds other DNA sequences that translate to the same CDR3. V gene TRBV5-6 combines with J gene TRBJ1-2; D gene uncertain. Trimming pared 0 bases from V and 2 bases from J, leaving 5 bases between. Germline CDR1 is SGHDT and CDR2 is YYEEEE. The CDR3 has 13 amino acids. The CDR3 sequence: CASSLGQNYGYTF. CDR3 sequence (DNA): TGTGCCAGCAGCTTGGGTCAGAACTATGGCTACACCTTC.

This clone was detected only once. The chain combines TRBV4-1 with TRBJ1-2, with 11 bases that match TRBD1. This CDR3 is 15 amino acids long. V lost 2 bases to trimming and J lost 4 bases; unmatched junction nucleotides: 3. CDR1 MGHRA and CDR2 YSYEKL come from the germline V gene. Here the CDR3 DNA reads TGCGCCAGCAGCCAAACCGGGACAGGGGGCTATGGCTACACCTTC. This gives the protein CASSQTGTGGYGYTF.

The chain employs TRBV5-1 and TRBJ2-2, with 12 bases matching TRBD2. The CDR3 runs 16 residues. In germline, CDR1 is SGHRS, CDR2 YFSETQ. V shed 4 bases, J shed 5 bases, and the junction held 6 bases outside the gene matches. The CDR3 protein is CASSPLAGGPTGELFF. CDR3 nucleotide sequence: TGCGCCAGCAGCCCCCTAGCGGGGGGGCCGACCGGGGAGCTGTTTTTT.

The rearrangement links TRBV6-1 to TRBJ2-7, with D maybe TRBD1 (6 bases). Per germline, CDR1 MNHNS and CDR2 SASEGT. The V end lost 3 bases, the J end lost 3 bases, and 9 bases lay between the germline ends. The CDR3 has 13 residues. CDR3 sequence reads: CASSDMGHYEQYF. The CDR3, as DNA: TGTGCCAGCAGTGATATGGGACACTACGAGCAGTACTTC.

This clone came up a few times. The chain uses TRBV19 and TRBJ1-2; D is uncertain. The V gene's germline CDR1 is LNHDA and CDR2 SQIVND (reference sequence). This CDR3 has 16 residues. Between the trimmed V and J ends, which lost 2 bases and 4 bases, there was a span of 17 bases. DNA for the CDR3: TGTGCCAGTAGTATAAGCGCCGGATCCATCCTCTATGGCTACACCTTC. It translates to CASSISAGSILYGYTF.

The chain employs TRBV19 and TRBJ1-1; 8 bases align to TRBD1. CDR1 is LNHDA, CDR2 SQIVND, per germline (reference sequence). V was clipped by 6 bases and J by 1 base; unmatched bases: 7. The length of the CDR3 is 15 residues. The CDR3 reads CASRLQGARNTEAFF. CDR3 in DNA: TGTGCCAGTAGACTTCAGGGGGCACGGAACACTGAAGCTTTCTTT.

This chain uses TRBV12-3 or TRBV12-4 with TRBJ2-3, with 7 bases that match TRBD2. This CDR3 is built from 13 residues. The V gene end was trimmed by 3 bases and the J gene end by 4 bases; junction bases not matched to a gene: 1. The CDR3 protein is CASSFREADTQYF. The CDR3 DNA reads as TGTGCCAGCAGTTTCCGGGAGGCAGATACGCAGTATTTT.

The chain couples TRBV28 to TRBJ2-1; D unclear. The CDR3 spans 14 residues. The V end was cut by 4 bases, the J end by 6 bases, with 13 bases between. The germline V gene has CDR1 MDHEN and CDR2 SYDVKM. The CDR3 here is CASSSPTSSNEQFF. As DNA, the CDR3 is TGTGCCAGCAGTTCCCCCACGAGCTCCAATGAGCAGTTCTTC.

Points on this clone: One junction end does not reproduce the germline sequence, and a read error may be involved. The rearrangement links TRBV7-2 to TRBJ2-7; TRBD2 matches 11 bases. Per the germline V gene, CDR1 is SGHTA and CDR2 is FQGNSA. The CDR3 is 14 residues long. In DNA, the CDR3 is TGTGCCAGCAGCGTAGCGGGGGGGCCGTACGAGCAGTACTTC. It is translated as CASSVAGGPYEQYF. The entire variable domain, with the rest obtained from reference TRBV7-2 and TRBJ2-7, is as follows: GAGVSQSPSNKVTEKGKDVELRCDPISGHTALYWYRQSLGQGLEFLIYFQGNSAPDKSGLPSDRFSAERTGGSVSTLTIQRTQQEDSAVYLCASSVAGGPYEQYFGPGTRLTVT.

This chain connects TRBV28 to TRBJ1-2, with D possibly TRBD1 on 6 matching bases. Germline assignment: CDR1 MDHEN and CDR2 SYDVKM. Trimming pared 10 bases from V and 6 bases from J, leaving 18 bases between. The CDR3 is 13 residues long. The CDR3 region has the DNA TGTGCCACCGGTTTTATAGGACAGAATGGCTACACCTTC. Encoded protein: CATGFIGQNGYTF.